This TCR beta chain was captured in a study of control samples from healthy donors and cancer patients. The V and J ends lost 5 bases and 2 bases, in that order; junction bases with no gene match: 7. The germline gives CDR1 SGHAT, CDR2 FQNNGV. The CDR3 has 15 residues. Method: immunoSEQ multiplex PCR; TCRdb's copy keeps in-frame clones and lacks some. The data hold some 210,000 clones, with around 90% observed a single time. V gene TRBV11-2 combines with J gene TRBJ1-2; 8 bases match TRBD1. The clonotype originates from a man aged 25-45 years in good health. Sequenced material: blood. The CDR3 loop reads CASSPITGGNYGYTF. Written as DNA, the CDR3 is TGTGCCAGCAGCCCTATTACAGGGGGGAACTATGGCTACACCTTC. The complete variable domain, with remaining parts taken from reference TRBV11-2 and TRBJ1-2, reads EAGVAQSPRYKIIEKRQSVAFWCNPISGHATLYWYQQILGQGPKLLIQFQNNGVVDDSQLPKDRFSAERLKGVDSTLKIQPAKLEDSAVYLCASSPITGGNYGYTFGSGTRLTVV.